The next 22 T cell receptor beta chains were all read from a single sample in a study of blood T cell repertoires in COVID-19. Generated by immunoSEQ multiplex PCR, the TCRdb table keeps only in-frame clones and is missing some. The data contain some 340,000 clones, 80% to 90% of them singletons. The sequenced material came from PBMCs or T cells enriched from blood (not recorded which). Receptors originate from a woman aged 25 to 45 who had recovered from COVID-19.

This clone was counted between two and nine times. The chain combines TRBV10-1 with TRBJ2-2; D not certain. The CDR3 contains 15 residues. Germline-derived CDR1 and CDR2 are WNHNN and SYGVQD (reference sequence). V was cut by 6 bases and J by 1 base, with 12 bases left in between. CDR3 nucleotides: TGCGCCAGCAGCCCCAGGCAGCTGAACACCGGGGAGCTGTTTTTT. Amino acids: CASSPRQLNTGELFF.

The CDR3 DNA is TGCGCCAGCAGCCAAGGGGGTCAAGGAGGGCCCGGGGAGCTGTTTTTT. Translating it yields CASSQGGQGGPGELFF. The chain has TRBV4-3 and TRBJ2-2, with D tentatively TRBD2 (6 bases). The CDR3 is 16 residues long. Deletions cut 1 base from V and 6 bases from J, with 15 bases between. The germline gives CDR1 LGHNA, CDR2 YSLEER.

The rearrangement uses TRBV5-6 and TRBJ2-3, with a weak D call TRBD2 (5 bases). The CDR3 has 14 amino acids. Germline assignment: CDR1 SGHDT and CDR2 YYEEEE. V lost 2 bases and J 2 bases, leaving 9 bases between the germline ends. The CDR3 DNA reads as TGTGCCAGCAGCTTAGGGCGGGTCACAGATACGCAGTATTTT. Protein sequence: CASSLGRVTDTQYF. The full variable domain, rest sourced from reference TRBV5-6 and TRBJ2-3, is DAGVTQSPTHLIKTRGQQVTLRCSPKSGHDTVSWYQQALGQGPQFIFQYYEEEERQRGNFPDRFSGHQFPNYSSELNVNALLLGDSALYLCASSLGRVTDTQYFGPGTRLTVL.

The rearrangement links TRBV18 to TRBJ1-1; D is ambiguous. The CDR3 runs to 13 residues. The ends were cut back, 5 bases at V and 5 bases at J, with 12 bases in the middle. Per the germline V gene, CDR1 is KGHSH and CDR2 is LQKENI. The CDR3 bases are TGTGCCAGCTCAAACTCCCAGGAAACTGAAGCTTTCTTT. This encodes CASSNSQETEAFF. Complete variable domain (other parts from reference TRBV18 and TRBJ1-1): NAGVMQNPRHLVRRRGQEARLRCSPMKGHSHVYWYRQLPEEGLKFMVYLQKENIIDESGMPKERFSAEFPKEGPSILRIQQVVRGDSAAYFCASSNSQETEAFFGQGTRLTVV.

CDR3 protein: CASGSGNTIYF. The CDR3 DNA reads TGTGCCAGCGGTAGCGGAAACACCATATATTTT. The V call is TRBV7-2, the J call TRBJ1-3; no reliable D call. This CDR3 has 11 residues. Looked up from germline, CDR1 is SGHTA and CDR2 is FQGNSA. Trimming pared 8 bases from V and 4 bases from J, leaving 6 bases between.

CDR3 coding DNA: TGCGCCAGCAGCCAGGGGACAGGGCGCTATGGCTACACCTTC. This codes for CASSQGTGRYGYTF. V and J are TRBV4-3 and TRBJ1-2; 9 bases match TRBD1. V shed 3 bases and J 4 bases; nucleotides not matched to a gene: 3. CDR1 and CDR2 from the germline V gene are LGHNA and YSLEER. CDR3 length: 14 amino acids.

This clone appeared once. J is TRBJ1-1 and V is TRBV10-3, with D perhaps TRBD1 (5 bases). The CDR3 is made up of 16 amino acids. Per germline, CDR1 ENHRY and CDR2 SYGVKD. V shed 3 bases and J shed 4 bases, with 18 bases lying between them. CDR3 sequence reads: CAISDYVRREGTEAFF. The DNA of the CDR3 is TGTGCCATCAGTGATTACGTTCGCAGGGAAGGCACTGAAGCTTTCTTT.

The rearrangement joins TRBV18 to TRBJ2-5; 8 nucleotides line up with TRBD1. The V and J ends lost 2 bases and 5 bases, in that order; junction bases with no gene match: 7. CDR3 length: 15 amino acids. The germline V gene has CDR1 KGHSH and CDR2 LQKENI. The CDR3 nucleotides are TGTGCCAGCTCACCAATCAGGGGGCGCGGGGAGACCCAGTACTTC. Translation: CASSPIRGRGETQYF.

The rearrangement links TRBV30 to TRBJ1-6; the D is unclear. In germline, CDR1 is GTSNPN, CDR2 SVGIG (reference sequence). The CDR3 has 16 amino acids. The ends were cut back, 0 bases at V and 4 bases at J, with 13 bases in the middle. The CDR3: CAWSVPGINYNSPLHF. The CDR3 DNA follows: TGTGCCTGGAGTGTCCCGGGGATAAATTATAATTCACCCCTCCACTTT.

This clone was recorded once. The chain is built from TRBV5-1 and TRBJ2-7, with 9 positions matching TRBD1. Trimming cost V 4 bases and J 3 bases; bases outside gene matches: 8. The CDR3 length is 15 residues. CDR1 and CDR2 (germline): SGHRS, YFSETQ. CDR3 nucleotides: TGCGCCAGCAGCGCCGGGGGGACAGGGAACTACGAGCAGTACTTC. Its translation: CASSAGGTGNYEQYF.

This clone was counted between two and nine times. This chain connects TRBV7-9 to TRBJ1-5; TRBD1 matches at 8 bases. The CDR3 has 15 amino acids. Germline V gene sequence: CDR1 SEHNR, CDR2 FQNEAQ (reference sequence). Trimming took 5 bases from V and 4 from J; bases not matched to a gene: 7. CDR3 residues: CASSRTGNGNQPQHF. CDR3 nucleotide sequence: TGTGCCAGCAGCCGGACAGGGAATGGGAATCAGCCCCAGCATTTT. Filled out from reference TRBV7-9 and TRBJ1-5, the complete variable domain reads DTGVSQNPRHKITKRGQNVTFRCDPISEHNRLYWYRQTLGQGPEFLTYFQNEAQLEKSRLLSDRFSAERPKGSFSTLEIQRTEQGDSAMYLCASSRTGNGNQPQHFGDGTRLSIL.

The chain carries TRBV28 and TRBJ2-6, with D possibly TRBD1 on 5 matching bases. Deletions cut 6 bases from V and 1 base from J, with 13 bases between. CDR1 and CDR2 (germline): MDHEN, SYDVKM. The CDR3 has 16 residues. This CDR3 is CASSGHSTSGANVLTF. CDR3 nucleotides: TGTGCCAGCAGCGGACATTCCACTTCTGGGGCCAACGTCCTGACTTTC.

This chain uses TRBV4-1 with TRBJ2-5, with D possibly being TRBD2 (6 bases). Germline V lookup: CDR1 MGHRA, CDR2 YSYEKL. V lost 6 bases and J lost 7, with 15 bases in between. The CDR3 totals 13 residues. CDR3 residues: CASRNLGGRTQYF. The CDR3 region has the DNA TGCGCCAGCAGAAACCTGGGGGGTCGGACCCAGTACTTC.

This clone was observed a single time. V and J are TRBV25-1 and TRBJ1-1, with D unresolved. The CDR3 is 13 amino acids. V gave up 0 bases and J gave up 8 bases, with 10 bases separating them. Germline V lookup: CDR1 MGHDK, CDR2 SYGVNS. CDR3 DNA sequence: TGTGCCAGCAGTGAATATGGCGGGAAAGAAGCTTTCTTT. Residues: CASSEYGGKEAFF.

The chain couples TRBV6-5 to TRBJ1-1; TRBD1 might be the D (5 bases). Germline values: CDR1 MNHEY, CDR2 SVGAGI. The CDR3 consists of 14 residues. CDR3 region: CAVMGGGRNTEAFF. The CDR3 DNA is TGTGCGGTGATGGGGGGGGGTAGGAACACTGAAGCTTTCTTT.

The chain joins TRBV5-1 to TRBJ2-1; 9 positions agree with TRBD2. V lost 0 bases and J lost 4; bases outside the gene matches: 8. In germline, CDR1 is SGHRS, CDR2 YFSETQ. This CDR3 has 17 residues. In DNA, the CDR3 is TGCGCCAGCAGCTTGGAAGCGGGGGGCCAACTATACAATGAGCAGTTCTTC. This sequence encodes CASSLEAGGQLYNEQFF.

This clone was seen only a few times. This chain links TRBV28 with TRBJ2-7; 8 bases agree with TRBD2. Germline assignment: CDR1 MDHEN and CDR2 SYDVKM. V gave up 2 bases and J gave up 0 bases; unmatched junction bases: 6. This CDR3 has 16 residues. CDR3 sequence (DNA): TGTGCCAGCAGTTTACCCGGGGGGGCCAGCTCCTACGAGCAGTACTTC. It specifies CASSLPGGASSYEQYF.

The genes are TRBV3-1 (or the pseudogene TRBV3-2) and TRBJ2-1, with D maybe TRBD2 (5 bases). The V gene's germline CDR1 is LGHDT and CDR2 YNNKEL (reference sequence). Trimming pared 1 base from V and 7 bases from J, leaving 17 bases between. There are 16 residues in the CDR3. The CDR3 here is CASSQVGGKEGNEQFF. CDR3 sequence (DNA): TGTGCCAGCAGCCAAGTAGGAGGAAAAGAAGGGAATGAGCAGTTCTTC.

The CDR3 reads CASSPASGQETQYF. The CDR3 nucleotides read TGTGCCAGCAGCCCCGCTAGCGGCCAAGAGACCCAGTACTTC. The gene calls are TRBV3-1 (or the pseudogene TRBV3-2) and TRBJ2-5; 7 bases are shared with TRBD2. This CDR3 is built from 14 residues. Losses at the gene ends were 4 bases for V and 1 base for J; bases not matched to a gene: 3. Germline V CDR1 and CDR2: LGHDT, YNNKEL (reference sequence).

The rearrangement links TRBV7-6 to TRBJ1-1; 10 bases are a match to TRBD1. CDR1 and CDR2 from the germline V gene are SGHVS and FNYEAQ. This CDR3 is built from 15 residues. V shed 7 bases, J shed 2 bases, and the junction held 7 bases outside the gene matches. For the CDR3, the DNA is TGTGCCAGCAAACGGGACAGGGGAGCAAACACTGAAGCTTTCTTT. This encodes CASKRDRGANTEAFF.

V is TRBV11-3 and J is TRBJ2-3; 8 bases fit TRBD2. J lost 3 bases, V lost 1 base, and 3 bases had no gene match. The CDR3 consists of 15 residues. From germline, CDR1 is SGHNT and CDR2 YENEEA. CDR3 nucleotide sequence: TGTGCCAGCAGCTTAGCGGGGGGGCCGACAGATACGCAGTATTTT. Protein: CASSLAGGPTDTQYF.

This clone was seen more than once but under ten times. CDR3 DNA: TGTGCCAGTAGTCCACGGGGACAGGGTAACGACTATGGCTACACCTTC. It codes for CASSPRGQGNDYGYTF. The J gene is TRBJ1-2, the V gene TRBV19; TRBD1 matches at 9 bases. CDR3 length equals 16 residues. V lost 5 bases and J lost 3; bases outside the gene matches: 10. The germline CDR1 and CDR2 sequences are LNHDA and SQIVND (reference sequence).